The source of this T cell receptor (beta chain) is a study of blood T cell repertoires in COVID-19. Deletions cut 2 bases from V and 10 bases from J, with 18 bases between. Germline assignment: CDR1 MDHEN and CDR2 SYDVKM. This CDR3 has 15 residues. Sequenced by immunoSEQ multiplex PCR; TCRdb stores in-frame clones only, minus some. The profile shows roughly 60,000 clones, 90% to 95% of them singletons. The receptor was isolated from a man in his forties or fifties with active COVID-19. The chain joins TRBV28 to TRBJ2-1, with D tentatively TRBD1 (5 bases). The sequenced material came from peripheral blood. The CDR3 loop is CASSLDLGVTMEQFF. CDR3 DNA: TGTGCCAGCAGTTTAGACTTAGGGGTCACAATGGAGCAGTTCTTC. Full variable domain (missing parts from reference TRBV28 and TRBJ2-1): DVKVTQSSRYLVKRTGEKVFLECVQDMDHENMFWYRQDPGLGLRLIYFSYDVKMKEKGDIPEGYSVSREKKERFSLILESASTNQTSMYLCASSLDLGVTMEQFFGPGTRLTVL.